These T cell receptor beta chains were read from a single sample in a study of molecular identifiers for immune sequencing clone quantification. Using its own MiXCR run on the PCR reads, TCRdb lists one record per CDR3 protein. There are about 100,000 distinct CDR3 sequences in the sample; around a third occur only once, and roughly 4.2% lies in the top ten. The material sequenced was naive CD8+ T cells from blood, with Jurkat cell RNA spiked in. These receptors were taken from a human donor in good health. Some libraries in this study had Jurkat cell RNA spiked in. Each CDR3 is given with its conserved first and last residue. The D gene is left open where the match is weak. A row's size may be missing; if present it is once, few, many or a size class.

v_call: TRBV3-1
j_call: TRBJ2-7
d_call: .
cdr3_length: 17
clone_size: many
cdr3_aa: CASSQEGGTGYSYEQYF
cdr3_nt: TGTGCCAGCAGCCAAGAAGGCGGGACGGGGTACTCCTACGAGCAGTACTTC

v_call: TRBV27
j_call: TRBJ2-6
d_call: .
cdr3_length: 16
clone_size: few
cdr3_aa: CASSFPRHSGANVLTF
cdr3_nt: TGTGCCAGCAGTTTCCCTCGCCACTCTGGGGCCAACGTCCTGACTTTC

v_call: TRBV5-1
j_call: TRBJ2-2
d_call: .
cdr3_length: 13
clone_size: .
cdr3_aa: CASSPPPTGELFF
cdr3_nt: TGCGCCAGCAGCCCTCCACCGACCGGGGAGCTGTTTTTT

v_call: TRBV11-2
j_call: TRBJ2-7
d_call: .
cdr3_length: 12
clone_size: few
cdr3_aa: CASSFGEIGQYF
cdr3_nt: TGTGCCAGCAGCTTTGGAGAAATCGGGCAGTACTTC

v_call: TRBV6-1
j_call: TRBJ2-3
d_call: TRBD2
cdr3_length: 12
clone_size: few
cdr3_aa: CASSRERESQYF
cdr3_nt: TGTGCCAGCAGTCGGGAGCGGGAATCGCAGTATTTT

v_call: TRBV11-2
j_call: TRBJ2-1
d_call: .
cdr3_length: 14
clone_size: .
cdr3_aa: CASLGRLLDNEQFF
cdr3_nt: TGTGCCAGCCTGGGCAGGCTGCTCGACAATGAGCAGTTCTTC

v_call: TRBV19
j_call: TRBJ1-1
d_call: .
cdr3_length: 14
clone_size: .
cdr3_aa: CASSISRGSIGAFF
cdr3_nt: TGTGCCAGTAGTATCTCCAGGGGCTCGATCGGAGCTTTCTTT

v_call: TRBV19
j_call: TRBJ2-3
d_call: TRBD1
cdr3_length: 13
clone_size: many
cdr3_aa: CASDRGSTDTQYF
cdr3_nt: TGTGCCAGTGACAGGGGTAGCACAGATACGCAGTATTTT

v_call: TRBV25-1
j_call: TRBJ1-2
d_call: .
cdr3_length: 16
clone_size: few
cdr3_aa: CASSVYSPGPNYGYTF
cdr3_nt: TGTGCCAGCAGTGTTTATTCGCCAGGGCCCAACTATGGCTACACCTTC

v_call: TRBV20-1
j_call: TRBJ1-3
d_call: .
cdr3_length: 14
clone_size: .
cdr3_aa: CSARDGTSGNTIYF
cdr3_nt: TGCAGTGCTAGAGATGGCACATCTGGAAACACCATATATTTT

v_call: TRBV28
j_call: TRBJ2-1
d_call: .
cdr3_length: 11
clone_size: few
cdr3_aa: CASLAFNEQFF
cdr3_nt: TGTGCCAGTCTAGCGTTCAATGAGCAGTTCTTC

v_call: TRBV28
j_call: TRBJ2-7
d_call: .
cdr3_length: 15
clone_size: .
cdr3_aa: CASSFSSVNSYEQYF
cdr3_nt: TGTGCCAGCAGTTTTTCTTCGGTGAACTCCTACGAGCAGTACTTC

v_call: TRBV12-3/TRBV12-4
j_call: TRBJ2-1
d_call: .
cdr3_length: 15
clone_size: .
cdr3_aa: CASRTDEAGPNEQFF
cdr3_nt: TGTGCCAGCAGAACTGACGAAGCGGGCCCCAATGAGCAGTTCTTC

v_call: TRBV25-1
j_call: TRBJ2-1
d_call: .
cdr3_length: 18
clone_size: .
cdr3_aa: CARSGYKLRADSYNEQFF
cdr3_nt: TGTGCCCGCAGTGGGTATAAGTTAAGGGCGGACTCCTACAATGAGCAGTTCTTC

v_call: TRBV27
j_call: TRBJ2-5
d_call: .
cdr3_length: 14
clone_size: few
cdr3_aa: CASSGLGPQETQYF
cdr3_nt: TGTGCCAGCAGCGGGCTTGGCCCCCAAGAGACCCAGTACTTC

v_call: TRBV5-3
j_call: TRBJ1-5
d_call: .
cdr3_length: 13
clone_size: .
cdr3_aa: CACSLGWKQPQHF
cdr3_nt: TGTGCCTGCAGCTTGGGTTGGAAACAGCCCCAGCATTTT

v_call: TRBV29-1
j_call: TRBJ2-7
d_call: .
cdr3_length: 12
clone_size: many
cdr3_aa: CSVPWGPYEQYF
cdr3_nt: TGCAGCGTGCCATGGGGGCCCTACGAGCAGTACTTC

v_call: TRBV6-2/TRBV6-3
j_call: TRBJ2-3
d_call: TRBD2
cdr3_length: 16
clone_size: .
cdr3_aa: CASIAQTSGSGDTLYF
cdr3_nt: TGTGCCAGCATCGCACAGACTAGCGGGAGTGGAGATACGCTGTATTTT

v_call: TRBV6-1
j_call: TRBJ2-4
d_call: TRBD2
cdr3_length: 21
clone_size: .
cdr3_aa: CASSDSPTGTRFFRSKNIQYF
cdr3_nt: TGTGCCAGCAGTGATTCCCCCACCGGGACTAGATTTTTTCGCTCCAAAAACATTCAGTACTTC

v_call: TRBV4-1
j_call: TRBJ1-3
d_call: .
cdr3_length: 13
clone_size: .
cdr3_aa: CASTGDSGTTIYF
cdr3_nt: TGCGCCAGCACCGGGGACTCTGGAACCACCATATATTTT

v_call: TRBV4-2
j_call: TRBJ2-3
d_call: .
cdr3_length: 17
clone_size: .
cdr3_aa: CASSSLRGRGVTDTQYF
cdr3_nt: TGTGCCAGCAGCTCGCTCAGGGGCAGGGGTGTCACAGATACGCAGTATTTT

v_call: TRBV10-3
j_call: TRBJ1-5
d_call: .
cdr3_length: 16
clone_size: .
cdr3_aa: CAISGGAYPSNQPQHF
cdr3_nt: TGTGCCATCAGTGGTGGCGCCTATCCTAGCAATCAGCCCCAGCATTTT

v_call: TRBV6-2/TRBV6-3
j_call: TRBJ2-3
d_call: TRBD1
cdr3_length: 13
clone_size: many
cdr3_aa: CASTDRVIDTQYF
cdr3_nt: TGTGCCAGCACGGACAGGGTCATAGATACGCAGTATTTT

v_call: TRBV7-9
j_call: TRBJ2-7
d_call: .
cdr3_length: 14
clone_size: many
cdr3_aa: CASSPLDDSYEQYF
cdr3_nt: TGTGCCAGCAGCCCACTGGACGACTCCTACGAGCAGTACTTC

v_call: TRBV6-5
j_call: TRBJ2-5
d_call: TRBD1
cdr3_length: 15
clone_size: few
cdr3_aa: CASNLLGGPQETQYF
cdr3_nt: TGTGCCAGCAATCTCTTAGGGGGCCCCCAAGAGACCCAGTACTTC

v_call: TRBV9
j_call: TRBJ2-1
d_call: .
cdr3_length: 15
clone_size: many
cdr3_aa: CASSVGQVLYNEQFF
cdr3_nt: TGTGCCAGCAGCGTAGGACAGGTCCTCTACAATGAGCAGTTCTTC

v_call: TRBV25-1
j_call: TRBJ2-2
d_call: .
cdr3_length: 15
clone_size: .
cdr3_aa: CASSEYYTNTGELFF
cdr3_nt: TGTGCCAGCAGTGAATACTACACCAACACCGGGGAGCTGTTTTTT

v_call: TRBV20-1
j_call: TRBJ1-2
d_call: TRBD1
cdr3_length: 10
clone_size: .
cdr3_aa: CSGTGDGYTF
cdr3_nt: TGCAGTGGGACAGGGGACGGCTACACCTTC

v_call: TRBV12-3/TRBV12-4
j_call: TRBJ1-5
d_call: .
cdr3_length: 15
clone_size: .
cdr3_aa: CASSLGAGLNQPQHF
cdr3_nt: TGTGCCAGCAGTTTAGGGGCCGGCCTCAATCAGCCCCAGCATTTT

v_call: TRBV19
j_call: TRBJ2-7
d_call: .
cdr3_length: 13
clone_size: .
cdr3_aa: CASSQAASYEQYF
cdr3_nt: TGTGCCAGTAGTCAGGCGGCCTCCTACGAGCAGTACTTC

v_call: TRBV6-5
j_call: TRBJ1-2
d_call: .
cdr3_length: 15
clone_size: .
cdr3_aa: CASSYSPQGGYGYTF
cdr3_nt: TGTGCCAGCAGTTACTCCCCACAAGGCGGATATGGCTACACCTTC

v_call: TRBV28
j_call: TRBJ1-1
d_call: TRBD1
cdr3_length: 14
clone_size: .
cdr3_aa: CASSKNRGSTEAFF
cdr3_nt: TGTGCCAGCAGTAAGAACAGGGGGAGCACTGAAGCTTTCTTT

v_call: TRBV12-3/TRBV12-4
j_call: TRBJ1-1
d_call: .
cdr3_length: 12
clone_size: .
cdr3_aa: CAGRPSYTEAFF
cdr3_nt: TGTGCCGGCAGACCATCCTACACTGAAGCCTTCTTT

v_call: TRBV13
j_call: TRBJ1-6
d_call: .
cdr3_length: 15
clone_size: .
cdr3_aa: CASSLEGLGVSPLHF
cdr3_nt: TGTGCCAGCAGCTTAGAGGGCCTAGGGGTTTCACCCCTCCACTTT

v_call: TRBV27
j_call: TRBJ1-5
d_call: .
cdr3_length: 15
clone_size: .
cdr3_aa: CASSSGLLSNQPQHF
cdr3_nt: TGTGCCAGCAGTTCGGGACTACTCAGCAATCAGCCCCAGCATTTT

v_call: TRBV9
j_call: TRBJ2-2
d_call: .
cdr3_length: 15
clone_size: many
cdr3_aa: CASSRRDTDTGELFF
cdr3_nt: TGTGCCAGCTCACGCCGGGACACTGACACCGGGGAGCTGTTTTTT

v_call: TRBV7-8
j_call: TRBJ2-3
d_call: TRBD2
cdr3_length: 16
clone_size: .
cdr3_aa: CASSTSLAGEIDTQNF
cdr3_nt: TGTGCCAGCAGCACCAGCTTAGCGGGAGAAATAGATACGCAGAATTTT

v_call: TRBV10-1
j_call: TRBJ1-5
d_call: TRBD1
cdr3_length: 14
clone_size: .
cdr3_aa: CASSERQGFQPQHF
cdr3_nt: TGCGCCAGCAGTGAGCGACAGGGATTTCAGCCCCAGCATTTT

v_call: TRBV2
j_call: TRBJ1-5
d_call: .
cdr3_length: 13
clone_size: .
cdr3_aa: CASTGATSQPQRF
cdr3_nt: TGTGCCAGCACGGGGGCGACGAGTCAGCCCCAGCGTTTT

v_call: TRBV12-3/TRBV12-4
j_call: TRBJ2-7
d_call: TRBD2
cdr3_length: 14
clone_size: .
cdr3_aa: CASSSLLAGDEQYF
cdr3_nt: TGTGCCAGCAGTTCGCTACTAGCGGGAGACGAGCAGTACTTC

v_call: TRBV6-5
j_call: TRBJ2-1
d_call: TRBD1
cdr3_length: 18
clone_size: few
cdr3_aa: CASSYSSTGTGPYNEQFF
cdr3_nt: TGTGCCAGCAGTTACTCATCCACCGGGACAGGCCCGTACAATGAGCAGTTCTTC

v_call: TRBV20-1
j_call: TRBJ2-7
d_call: .
cdr3_length: 13
clone_size: few
cdr3_aa: CSAGDGSSYEQYF
cdr3_nt: TGCAGTGCTGGAGACGGGAGCTCCTACGAGCAGTACTTC

v_call: TRBV19
j_call: TRBJ2-2
d_call: .
cdr3_length: 14
clone_size: .
cdr3_aa: CASSPGTAAGELFF
cdr3_nt: TGTGCCAGTAGTCCCGGGACTGCGGCCGGGGAGCTGTTTTTT

v_call: TRBV20-1
j_call: TRBJ2-7
d_call: TRBD2
cdr3_length: 14
clone_size: .
cdr3_aa: CSARASGSWREQYF
cdr3_nt: TGCAGTGCTAGAGCTAGCGGGAGCTGGAGGGAGCAGTACTTC

v_call: TRBV7-6
j_call: TRBJ2-1
d_call: .
cdr3_length: 16
clone_size: .
cdr3_aa: CASSPGAGGKYNEQFF
cdr3_nt: TGTGCCAGCAGCCCCGGCGCGGGCGGGAAGTACAATGAGCAGTTCTTC

v_call: TRBV19
j_call: TRBJ2-7
d_call: .
cdr3_length: 14
clone_size: .
cdr3_aa: CASSIRDKYYEQYF
cdr3_nt: TGTGCCAGTAGTATCCGGGACAAGTACTACGAGCAGTACTTC

v_call: TRBV20-1
j_call: TRBJ2-1
d_call: .
cdr3_length: 14
clone_size: .
cdr3_aa: CSASRPDSYNEQFF
cdr3_nt: TGCAGTGCTAGCCGTCCAGACTCCTACAATGAGCAGTTCTTC

v_call: TRBV5-1
j_call: TRBJ1-5
d_call: .
cdr3_length: 15
clone_size: .
cdr3_aa: CASSLRGSRNQPQQF
cdr3_nt: TGCGCCAGCAGCTTGAGGGGGAGTCGTAATCAGCCCCAGCAATTT

v_call: TRBV2
j_call: TRBJ2-1
d_call: TRBD2
cdr3_length: 15
clone_size: .
cdr3_aa: CATLAGGPGYNEQFF
cdr3_nt: TGTGCCACCCTAGCGGGAGGGCCTGGGTACAATGAGCAGTTCTTC

v_call: TRBV6-1
j_call: TRBJ2-7
d_call: TRBD1
cdr3_length: 13
clone_size: .
cdr3_aa: CASNWGQVLEQYF
cdr3_nt: TGTGCCAGCAATTGGGGACAGGTACTGGAGCAGTACTTC

v_call: TRBV9
j_call: TRBJ2-3
d_call: TRBD2
cdr3_length: 16
clone_size: .
cdr3_aa: CASSAWTSGISGTQYF
cdr3_nt: TGTGCCAGCAGCGCGTGGACTAGCGGGATTTCGGGTACGCAGTATTTT

v_call: TRBV11-2
j_call: TRBJ2-7
d_call: .
cdr3_length: 16
clone_size: many
cdr3_aa: CASSLWARGLRNEQYF
cdr3_nt: TGTGCCAGCAGCTTATGGGCGAGGGGGTTGAGGAACGAGCAGTACTTC

v_call: TRBV20-1
j_call: TRBJ2-7
d_call: TRBD2
cdr3_length: 16
clone_size: .
cdr3_aa: CSANGLAAGSVYEQYF
cdr3_nt: TGCAGTGCCAATGGACTAGCGGCAGGGAGTGTATACGAGCAGTACTTC

v_call: TRBV4-1
j_call: TRBJ1-5
d_call: TRBD1
cdr3_length: 14
clone_size: many
cdr3_aa: CASSPRQGYQPQHF
cdr3_nt: TGCGCCAGCAGCCCACGACAGGGCTATCAGCCCCAGCATTTT

v_call: TRBV28
j_call: TRBJ2-7
d_call: .
cdr3_length: 15
clone_size: .
cdr3_aa: CASSLGGPHSYEQYF
cdr3_nt: TGTGCCAGCAGTTTGGGGGGGCCCCACTCCTACGAGCAGTACTTC

v_call: TRBV7-9
j_call: TRBJ2-1
d_call: TRBD2
cdr3_length: 14
clone_size: few
cdr3_aa: CASSLASGRREQFF
cdr3_nt: TGTGCCAGCAGCTTAGCTAGCGGGAGGCGTGAGCAGTTCTTC